This T cell receptor beta chain was documented in a study of T-cell memory formation after mild COVID-19. Study in general: The study found TCR clusters largely donor specific.

TCRdb analysed the 5' RACE reads with MiXCR anew, one entry per CDR3 protein. Of just under 550,000 distinct CDR3 sequences in the sample, roughly 22% were seen once. This CDR3 spans 14 amino acids. Germline trimming cut 3 bases from V and 5 bases from J; bases unmatched to any gene: 4. Germline V gives CDR1 GTSNPN, CDR2 SVGIG (reference sequence). This clonotype was picked up a small number of times. Sequenced material: PBMCs or a T cell subset sorted from them (not recorded which). The chain couples TRBV30 to TRBJ2-3; 11 bases fit TRBD2. This receptor was taken from an adult woman who had mild COVID-19 (a few samples of this study predate the infection). Cell type and time point are not known. The CDR3 sequence: CAWSHGTSGDTQYF. The CDR3 DNA sequence: TGTGCCTGGAGCCATGGGACTAGCGGAGATACGCAGTATTTT. Filled out from reference TRBV30 and TRBJ2-3, the complete variable domain reads SQTIHQWPATLVQPVGSPLSLECTVEGTSNPNLYWYRQAAGRGLQLLFYSVGIGQISSEVPQNLSASRPQDRQFILSSKKLLLSDSGFYLCAWSHGTSGDTQYFGPGTRLTVL.